This T cell receptor beta chain was retrieved from a study of cytomegalovirus exposure and HLA in healthy donors. PCR amplification relied on 60 Vbeta primers (plus 13 Jbeta primers). Assay used: immunoSEQ multiplex PCR; TCRdb lists only in-frame clones, some missing. The sample shows around 150,000 clones, 70% to 80% of them seen only once. The receptor comes from a woman in her thirties or forties in good health and CMV-seronegative. The sequenced sample was PBMCs.

CDR3 nucleotide sequence: TGTGCCTGGAGCGGGGGGGCTTTCGAGCAGTACTTC. Protein sequence: CAWSGGAFEQYF. The chain couples TRBV30 to TRBJ2-7; the match to TRBD2 covers 8 bases. This CDR3 is 12 amino acids long. Germline CDR1 and CDR2: GTSNPN and SVGIG (reference sequence). Unmatched junction bases numbered 4, after V lost 3 bases and J lost 6 bases.